This entry lists 3 T cell receptor beta chains sequenced from one sample in a study of Tregs in tolerant kidney transplant recipients. Profiled with immunoSEQ multiplex PCR; TCRdb holds only in-frame clones, not every one. The sample totals about 52,000 clones. The sequenced sample was CD4+ T cells from blood, obtained before the transplant. These receptors were obtained from a human donor who received a combined kidney and bone marrow transplant.

With regard to this clone: The read finishes 3 residues shy of the CDR3 end, and the germline J gene is used to complete it. This chain links TRBV5-5 with TRBJ1-1; perhaps TRBD1 as D (5 bases). The germline V and J ends were trimmed by 0 bases and 1 base, with 10 bases remaining between them. The CDR3 is 15 residues long. The germline V gene encodes CDR1 SGHKS and CDR2 YYEKEE (reference sequence). CDR3 sequence: CASSLGPTENTEAFF. The CDR3 bases that were read are TGTGCCAGCAGCTTGGGCCCGACAGAGAACACTGAA.

Concerning this clone itself: The CDR3 extends 3 residues past the end of the read, so its final part is completed from the germline J gene. The chain uses TRBV30 and TRBJ2-1; the D gene is possibly TRBD1 (6 bases). Per germline, CDR1 GTSNPN and CDR2 SVGIG (reference sequence). Trimming removed 0 bases from V and 1 base from J, with 19 bases in between. The CDR3 has 18 amino acids. The CDR3 here is CAWSVGTHSGLSYNEQFF. The covered CDR3 bases are TGTGCCTGGAGTGTAGGGACACATTCAGGCCTGTCCTACAATGAG.

Points on this clone: The missing CDR3 end, 3 residues past where the read stops, is filled in from the germline J gene. This chain links TRBV5-6 with TRBJ1-2; no reliable D call. With 0 bases removed from V and 1 base from J, the gap between germline ends came to 10 bases. Germline CDR1 SGHDT, CDR2 YYEEEE. This CDR3 is 15 amino acids long. CDR3 DNA, as far as it was read: TGTGCCAGCAGCTTGGGGCATGTTCTTAACTATGGC. Amino acids: CASSLGHVLNYG. The whole CDR3 sequence is CASSLGHVLNYGYTF.